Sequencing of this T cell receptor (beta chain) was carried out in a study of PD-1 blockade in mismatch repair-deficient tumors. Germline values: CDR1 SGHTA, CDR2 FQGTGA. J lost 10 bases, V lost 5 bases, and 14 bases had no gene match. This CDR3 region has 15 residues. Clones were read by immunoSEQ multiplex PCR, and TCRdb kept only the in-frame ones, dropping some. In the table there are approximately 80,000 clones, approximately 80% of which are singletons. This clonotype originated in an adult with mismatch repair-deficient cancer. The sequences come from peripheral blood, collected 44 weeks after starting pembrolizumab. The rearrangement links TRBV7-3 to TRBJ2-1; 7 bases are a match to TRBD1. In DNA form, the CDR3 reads TGTGCCAGCAGCCTCGAAACAGGGGTTTTCGGGGAGCAGTTCTTC. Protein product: CASSLETGVFGEQFF.